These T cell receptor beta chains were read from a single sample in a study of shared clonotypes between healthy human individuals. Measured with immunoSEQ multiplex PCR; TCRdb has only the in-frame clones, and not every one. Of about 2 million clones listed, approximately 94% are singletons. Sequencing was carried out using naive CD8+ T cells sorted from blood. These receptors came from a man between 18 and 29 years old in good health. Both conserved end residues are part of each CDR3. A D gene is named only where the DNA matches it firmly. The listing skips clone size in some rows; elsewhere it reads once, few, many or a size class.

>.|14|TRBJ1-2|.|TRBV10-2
CASSDWGNGYGYTF
TGCGCCAGCAGTGATTGGGGGAATGGCTATGGCTACACCTTC
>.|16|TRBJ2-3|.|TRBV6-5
CASSYSPGLSTDTQYF
TGTGCCAGCAGTTACTCCCCGGGGCTCAGCACAGATACGCAGTATTTT
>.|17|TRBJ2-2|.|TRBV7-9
CASSSFPPGVNTGELFF
TGTGCCAGCAGCTCGTTCCCCCCAGGGGTGAACACCGGGGAGCTGTTTTTT
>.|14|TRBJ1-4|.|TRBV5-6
CASSLGQTSEKLFF
TGTGCCAGCAGCTTGGGGCAAACTTCCGAAAAACTGTTTTTT
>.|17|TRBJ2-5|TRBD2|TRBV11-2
CASSLDLASGRLQTQYF
TGTGCCAGCAGCTTAGACCTGGCTAGCGGGAGATTGCAGACCCAGTACTTC
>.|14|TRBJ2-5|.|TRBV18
CATKDQAWDETQYF
TGTGCCACCAAAGACCAGGCTTGGGATGAGACCCAGTACTTC
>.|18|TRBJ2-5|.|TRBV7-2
CASSFFFMGINNQETQYF
TGTGCCAGCAGCTTTTTTTTTATGGGGATAAATAACCAAGAGACCCAGTACTTC
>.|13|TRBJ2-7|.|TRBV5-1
CASSLVQGYEQYF
TGCGCCAGCAGCTTGGTACAGGGCTACGAGCAGTACTTC
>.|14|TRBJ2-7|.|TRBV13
CASSTEAGSYEQYF
TGTGCCAGCAGCACCGAAGCGGGCTCCTACGAGCAGTACTTC
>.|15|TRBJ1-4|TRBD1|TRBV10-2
CASSPGTGFNEKLFF
TGCGCCAGCAGCCCCGGGACAGGGTTTAATGAAAAACTGTTTTTT
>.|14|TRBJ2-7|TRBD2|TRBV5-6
CASSPLAGVYEQYF
TGTGCCAGCAGCCCGCTAGCGGGAGTCTACGAGCAGTACTTC
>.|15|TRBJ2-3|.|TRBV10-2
CASSEDPALTDTQYF
TGCGCCAGCAGTGAGGACCCCGCACTCACAGATACGCAGTATTTT
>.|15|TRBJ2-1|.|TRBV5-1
CASSLRSSAYNEQFF
TGCGCCAGCAGCTTGAGAAGCTCGGCCTACAATGAGCAGTTCTTC
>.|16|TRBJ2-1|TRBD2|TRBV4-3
CASSQVASGILDEQFF
TGCGCCAGCAGCCAAGTGGCTAGCGGGATATTGGATGAGCAGTTCTTC
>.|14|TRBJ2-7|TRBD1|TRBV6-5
CASSSPSGQTAQYF
TGTGCCAGCAGTTCGCCCTCGGGACAGACTGCACAGTACTTC
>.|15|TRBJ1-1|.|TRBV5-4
CASSTQPILNTEAFF
TGTGCCAGCAGCACCCAGCCAATTCTGAACACTGAAGCTTTCTTT
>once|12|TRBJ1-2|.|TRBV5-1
CASSLGIYGYTF
TGCGCCAGCAGCTTGGGAATCTATGGCTACACCTTC
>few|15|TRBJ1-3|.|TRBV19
CASSMGISSGNTIYF
TGTGCCAGTAGTATGGGGATTTCCTCTGGAAACACCATATATTTT
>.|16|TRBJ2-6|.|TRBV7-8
CASSPFLSGGANVLTF
TGTGCCAGCAGCCCCTTCTTATCGGGTGGGGCCAACGTCCTGACTTTC
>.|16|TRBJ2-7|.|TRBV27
CASSLQVAVPPYEQYF
TGTGCCAGCAGTCTCCAGGTCGCGGTCCCCCCTTACGAGCAGTACTTC
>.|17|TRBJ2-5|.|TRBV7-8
CASSLEAGALPGETQYF
TGTGCCAGCAGCTTAGAAGCGGGCGCATTGCCCGGCGAGACCCAGTACTTC
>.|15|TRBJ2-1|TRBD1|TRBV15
CATSRPGQIYNEQFF
TGTGCCACCAGCAGGCCGGGACAGATTTACAATGAGCAGTTCTTC
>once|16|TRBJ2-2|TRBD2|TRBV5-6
CASSFPGLAVTGELFF
TGTGCCAGCAGCTTCCCGGGACTAGCGGTCACCGGGGAGCTGTTTTTT
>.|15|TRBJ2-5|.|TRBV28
CASTLNPGEQETQYF
TGTGCCAGCACCCTCAATCCGGGGGAACAAGAGACCCAGTACTTC
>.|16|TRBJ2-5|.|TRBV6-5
CASSYGTAGFQETQYF
TGTGCCAGCAGTTACGGGACTGCGGGGTTCCAAGAGACCCAGTACTTC
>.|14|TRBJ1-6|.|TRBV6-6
CATSEGGLSSPLHF
TGTGCCACCTCGGAAGGGGGTTTGAGTTCACCCCTCCACTTT
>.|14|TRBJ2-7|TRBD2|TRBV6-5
CASSLSGSSYEQYF
TGTGCCAGCAGCCTTAGCGGGAGCTCCTACGAGCAGTACTTC
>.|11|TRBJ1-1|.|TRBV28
CASSGGLGAFF
TGTGCCAGCAGTGGGGGTTTAGGGGCTTTCTTT
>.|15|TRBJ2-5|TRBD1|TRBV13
CASSLVTGSLETQYF
TGTGCCAGCAGCTTAGTGACAGGGAGCCTTGAGACCCAGTACTTC
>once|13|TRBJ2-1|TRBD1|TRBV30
CAWSRQGRDEQFF
TGTGCCTGGAGCCGACAGGGCCGCGATGAGCAGTTCTTC
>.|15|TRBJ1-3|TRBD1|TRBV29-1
CSVLNGQDSGNTIYF
TGCAGCGTGCTCAATGGACAGGACTCTGGAAACACCATATATTTT
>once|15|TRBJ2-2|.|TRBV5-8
CASSSRIAGIGELFF
TGTGCCAGCAGCTCACGGATTGCTGGTATCGGGGAGCTGTTTTTT
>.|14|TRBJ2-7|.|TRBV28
CASKIAGETYEQYF
TGTGCCAGCAAAATCGCCGGGGAGACCTACGAGCAGTACTTC
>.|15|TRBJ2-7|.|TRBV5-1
CASSKSGGNPYEQYF
TGCGCCAGCTCGAAGTCAGGAGGAAATCCCTACGAGCAGTACTTC
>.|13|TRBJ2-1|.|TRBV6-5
CASSYSEGGEQFF
TGTGCCAGCAGTTACTCGGAGGGGGGTGAGCAGTTCTTC
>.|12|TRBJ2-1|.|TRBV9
CASSVDNGEQFF
TGTGCCAGCAGCGTAGATAACGGTGAGCAGTTCTTC
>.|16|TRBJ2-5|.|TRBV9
CASSGLQGPTQETQYF
TGTGCCAGCAGCGGTCTTCAGGGGCCGACCCAAGAGACCCAGTACTTC
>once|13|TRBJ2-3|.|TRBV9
CASSILYADTQYF
TGTGCCAGCAGCATCCTTTACGCAGATACGCAGTATTTT
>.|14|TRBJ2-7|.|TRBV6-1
CASSEADGSYEQYF
TGTGCCAGCAGTGAAGCGGACGGCTCCTACGAGCAGTACTTC
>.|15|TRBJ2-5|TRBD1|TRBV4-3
CASGEWDSSSGTQYF
TGCGCCAGCGGCGAGTGGGACAGCAGTTCAGGGACCCAGTACTTC
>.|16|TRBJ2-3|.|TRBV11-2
CASSLAMPASTDTQYF
TGTGCCAGCAGCTTAGCTATGCCAGCCAGCACAGATACGCAGTATTTT
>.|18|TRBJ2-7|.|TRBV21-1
CASSKKGLLSGDSYEQYF
TGTGCCAGCAGCAAAAAGGGACTCCTAAGCGGGGATTCCTACGAGCAGTACTTC
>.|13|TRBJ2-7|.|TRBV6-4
CASILRGEDEQYF
TGTGCCAGCATTCTTAGAGGAGAAGACGAGCAGTACTTC
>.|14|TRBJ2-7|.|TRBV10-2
CASSEPGLAYGQYF
TGCGCCAGCAGTGAGCCGGGGCTAGCCTACGGGCAGTACTTC
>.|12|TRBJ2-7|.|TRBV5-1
CASSSTGYEQYF
TGCGCCAGCAGCTCAACAGGCTACGAGCAGTACTTC
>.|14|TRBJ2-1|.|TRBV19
CASSAGEGYNEQFF
TGTGCCAGTAGTGCTGGGGAAGGGTACAATGAGCAGTTCTTC
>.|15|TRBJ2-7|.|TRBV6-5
CASSSLGTLFGEQYF
TGTGCCAGCAGTTCCCTCGGGACACTTTTTGGGGAGCAGTACTTC
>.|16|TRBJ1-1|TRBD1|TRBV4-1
CASSQGPGQGATEAFF
TGCGCCAGCAGCCAAGGTCCGGGGCAGGGGGCAACTGAAGCTTTCTTT
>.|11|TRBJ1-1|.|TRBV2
CASTYSGEAFF
TGTGCCAGCACCTACAGCGGGGAAGCTTTCTTT
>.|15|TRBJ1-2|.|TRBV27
CASSLVPSFPYGYTF
TGTGCCAGCAGTTTAGTTCCCAGCTTTCCCTATGGCTACACCTTC
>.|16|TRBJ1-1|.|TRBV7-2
CASSLGVPSGYTEAFF
TGTGCCAGCAGCTTAGGAGTACCCTCGGGGTACACTGAAGCTTTCTTT
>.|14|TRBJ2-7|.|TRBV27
CASSLKGKSYEQYF
TGTGCCAGCAGTTTAAAAGGGAAATCCTACGAGCAGTACTTC
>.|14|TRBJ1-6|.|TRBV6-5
CASSYTEGSSPLHF
TGTGCCAGCAGTTACACTGAGGGTAGTTCACCCCTCCACTTT
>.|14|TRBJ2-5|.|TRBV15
CATSREQAQETQYF
TGTGCCACCAGCAGAGAACAGGCCCAAGAGACCCAGTACTTC
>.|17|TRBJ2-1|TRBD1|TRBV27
CASSPGTGPYGANEQFF
TGTGCCAGCAGTCCAGGGACAGGGCCCTATGGGGCGAATGAGCAGTTCTTC
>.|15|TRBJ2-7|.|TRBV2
CASRRVEDPSIEQYF
TGTGCCAGCAGGAGGGTCGAGGACCCGTCGATCGAGCAGTACTTC
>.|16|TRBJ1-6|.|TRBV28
CASSNRDTFYNSPLHF
TGTGCCAGCAGTAACCGGGACACCTTCTATAATTCACCCCTCCACTTT
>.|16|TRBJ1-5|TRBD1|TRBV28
CASSLGTVLANQPQHF
TGTGCCAGCAGTTTAGGGACAGTATTGGCGAATCAGCCCCAGCATTTT
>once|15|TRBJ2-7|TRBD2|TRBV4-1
CASSQDLAGGYEQYF
TGCGCCAGCAGCCAAGATCTAGCGGGAGGGTACGAGCAGTACTTC
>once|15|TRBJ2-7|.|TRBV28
CASRPGTQPVYEQYF
TGTGCCAGCAGGCCCGGGACACAGCCGGTTTACGAGCAGTACTTC